The 24 T cell receptor beta chains below come from one sample, sequenced in a study of blood T cells in healthy people across ages. Next came a second PCR, run for roughly 7 to 12 cycles, which used a sample-barcoded 5' primer along with a J-beta primer mix. TCRdb re-called the 5' RACE reads through MiXCR, storing one row per CDR3 protein. The table records approximately 1,000,000 distinct CDR3 sequences, around two fifths of them present only once. Sample: blood. Every receptor here comes from a man between 18 and 35 years old in good health.

This chain uses TRBV5-1 with TRBJ2-1, with 7 bases lining up with TRBD2. CDR1 is SGHRS and CDR2 is YFSETQ in the germline V gene. The CDR3 sequence is 15 residues long. J gave up 3 bases and V 5 bases, and 8 bases lay outside the gene matches. The CDR3 spells CASSSGTSDYNEQFF. CDR3 nucleotides: TGCGCCAGCAGTTCCGGAACTAGCGACTACAATGAGCAGTTCTTC.

The chain recombines TRBV6-1 with TRBJ1-2; TRBD1 is a possible D gene (5 bases). Trimming removed 1 base from V and 0 bases from J, with 18 bases in between. The CDR3 is made up of 18 amino acids. CDR1 and CDR2 from the germline V gene are MNHNS and SASEGT. CDR3 DNA: TGTGCCAGCAGTGAAGTGACGGGGCAGGTCGGATCTAACTATGGCTACACCTTC. Translating gives CASSEVTGQVGSNYGYTF.

This chain links TRBV7-2 with TRBJ2-5, with 8 bases identical to TRBD1. Trimming at V came to 5 bases and at J to 13 bases, leaving 21 bases not matched to a gene. Germline CDR1 is SGHTA and CDR2 is FQGNSA. The CDR3 loop spans 16 amino acids. The DNA for the CDR3 is TGTGCCAGCAGCACCTACCAAAGGACAGGGTTGGACGAGCGGTACTTC. Translating gives CASSTYQRTGLDERYF.

This clonotype was picked up a small number of times. This chain uses TRBV9 with TRBJ1-5, with 8 bases that match TRBD1. CDR3 size: 16 residues. Germline CDR1 reads SGDLS; CDR2 reads YYNGEE. The junction had 6 bases not matched to a gene; V was cut back by 4 bases and J by 0 bases. DNA of the CDR3: TGTGCCAGCAGCCCAGGGACAGGAGCTAGCAATCAGCCCCAGCATTTT. This codes for CASSPGTGASNQPQHF.

This clonotype was picked up a small number of times. The genes are TRBV28 and TRBJ2-5, with TRBD1 identical over 7 bases. The end of the DNA fits TRBJ2-7 better, so the J call may be wrong. Germline CDR1 and CDR2: MDHEN and SYDVKM. The CDR3 length is 15 residues. CDR3 residues: CASSLRLRNRGEQYF. CDR3 DNA: TGTGCCAGCAGTTTACGCCTCAGAAACAGGGGCGAGCAGTACTTC.

CDR3 protein: CAISEGTGGSYTQYF. CDR3 coding DNA: TGTGCCATCAGTGAGGGAACAGGGGGCTCATATACGCAGTATTTT. V is TRBV10-3 and J is TRBJ2-3; 9 bases fit TRBD1. V shed 2 bases and J 7 bases; nucleotides not matched to a gene: 7. Germline-derived CDR1 and CDR2 are ENHRY and SYGVKD. This CDR3 contains 15 residues.

This clonotype was observed a few times. The chain is built from TRBV2 and TRBJ2-1, with D unclear. The germline V gene encodes CDR1 SNHLY and CDR2 FYNNEI. This CDR3 comprises 14 residues. CDR3 nucleotides: TGTGAATCAACTCTGGGCACGTCCTACAATGAGCAGTTCTTC. It is translated as CESTLGTSYNEQFF. Full variable domain (remainder filled in from reference TRBV2 and TRBJ2-1): EPEVTQTPSHQVTQMGQEVILRCVPISNHLYFYWYRQILGQKVEFLVSFYNNEISEKSEIFDDQFSVERPDGSNFTLKIRSTKLEDSAMYFCESTLGTSYNEQFFGPGTRLTVL.

This clonotype has more than one count but fewer than ten. The chain recombines TRBV4-3 with TRBJ1-6, with unresolved D. The CDR3 is 14 amino acids. The ends were cut back, 0 bases at V and 6 bases at J, with 6 bases in the middle. CDR1 LGHNA and CDR2 YSLEER come from the germline V gene. CDR3 in amino acids: CASSQEGSNSPLHF. CDR3 DNA sequence: TGCGCCAGCAGCCAAGAGGGCAGTAATTCACCCCTCCACTTT.

This clonotype appeared a few times. The chain has TRBV30 and TRBJ2-7; D gene unclear. The CDR3 sequence is 14 residues long. Trimming stripped 2 bases from V and 2 bases from J, with 13 bases between. The germline V gene has CDR1 GTSNPN and CDR2 SVGIG (reference sequence). The DNA of the CDR3 is TGTGCCTGGAGTTTGGGATTAACAACCTACGAGCAGTACTTC. Its translation is CAWSLGLTTYEQYF.

This clonotype was recorded a few times. The chain links TRBV20-1 to TRBJ2-5, with D perhaps being TRBD1 or TRBD2 (5 bases each). Germline CDR1 and CDR2: DFQATT and SNEGSKA (reference sequence). The length of the CDR3 is 13 residues. V gave up 2 bases and J gave up 0 bases, with 7 bases separating them. CDR3 in DNA: TGCAGTGCTAGACCGGGACACCAAGAGACCCAGTACTTC. It is translated as CSARPGHQETQYF.

This chain connects TRBV28 to TRBJ1-2; 7 positions match TRBD1. The germline V gene has CDR1 MDHEN and CDR2 SYDVKM. Trimming removed 5 bases from V and 13 bases from J; junction bases left unmatched: 7. This CDR3 is 11 amino acids long. The CDR3 sequence is CASSIDRVATF. For the CDR3, the DNA is TGTGCCAGCAGTATAGACAGGGTGGCCACCTTC.

This clonotype has only a few counts. V is TRBV10-3 and J is TRBJ2-1; D is possibly TRBD1 (6 bases). The ends were cut back, 10 bases at V and 8 bases at J, with 12 bases in the middle. The CDR3 runs 11 residues. Germline V gene data show CDR1 as ENHRY and CDR2 as SYGVKD. CDR3: CATQGVDEQFF. The CDR3 DNA sequence: TGTGCCACACAGGGAGTGGATGAGCAGTTCTTC.

The CDR3 loop is CASSPQGRGAKNIQYF. The CDR3 bases are TGTGCCAGCAGTCCACAGGGGCGAGGGGCCAAAAACATTCAGTACTTC. The chain joins TRBV12-3 or TRBV12-4 to TRBJ2-4; 7 positions agree with TRBD1. This CDR3 spans 16 amino acids. V shed 5 bases, J shed 1 base, and the junction held 8 bases outside the gene matches.

This clonotype turned up a few times. This chain links TRBV9 with TRBJ2-7, with 7 bases that match TRBD1. V dropped 3 bases and J dropped 7; count of bases not matched to a gene: 16. Per germline, CDR1 SGDLS and CDR2 YYNGEE. The CDR3 covers 16 residues. The CDR3 region has the DNA TGTGCCAGCAGCGCGAAACCCGGGACAGACTACAATGAGCAGTACTTC. This gives the protein CASSAKPGTDYNEQYF.

The table lists this clonotype with a few counts. The genes are TRBV20-1 and TRBJ1-6; D uncertain. The germline V and J ends were trimmed by 1 base and 10 bases, with 11 bases remaining between them. The CDR3 is made up of 13 amino acids. Germline loops: CDR1 DFQATT, CDR2 SNEGSKA (reference sequence). The CDR3 nucleotides are TGCAGTGCTAGAGCCAGAGAGGGATCACCCCTCCACTTT. This sequence encodes CSARAREGSPLHF.

The V and J genes are TRBV4-3 and TRBJ1-1; 7 bases agree with TRBD1. V shed 2 bases and J 3 bases; nucleotides not matched to a gene: 12. Germline V gene lookup returns CDR1 LGHNA and CDR2 YSLEER. The CDR3 covers 17 residues. In DNA, the CDR3 is TGCGCCAGCAGCCAAAGGGGAGAAGACAGGGAAGACACTGAAGCTTTCTTT. The encoded protein is CASSQRGEDREDTEAFF.

This clonotype was observed a few times. The chain uses TRBV12-3 or TRBV12-4 and TRBJ2-3; D is uncertain. Trimming took off 4 bases at V and 0 bases at J, with 11 bases between the two ends. The CDR3 is made up of 15 amino acids. CDR3 loop: CASSYRRTSTDTQYF. The CDR3 bases are TGTGCCAGCAGTTATCGGAGAACTAGCACAGATACGCAGTATTTT.

The rearrangement links TRBV2 to TRBJ2-7; no definite D call. The J call may be incorrect, as the DNA end agrees better with TRBJ2-5. This CDR3 spans 15 amino acids. The germline gives CDR1 SNHLY, CDR2 FYNNEI. The CDR3 here is CASRPPSSYQETQYF. CDR3 bases: TGTGCCAGCAGACCCCCCTCCTCATACCAAGAGACCCAGTACTTC.

This clonotype was observed a few times. The rearrangement uses TRBV4-1 and TRBJ1-4; D perhaps matches TRBD1 (6 bases). Germline lookup yields CDR1 MGHRA and CDR2 YSYEKL. This CDR3 has 15 amino acids. V shed 8 bases and J shed 8 bases, with 21 bases lying between them. CDR3 sequence reads: CASDLRGEGGEKLFF. In DNA form, the CDR3 reads TGCGCCAGCGACTTAAGAGGCGAGGGGGGGGAAAAACTGTTTTTT.

V usage is TRBV6-2 or TRBV6-3 and J usage is TRBJ1-2; TRBD1 matches 9 bases. This CDR3 spans 14 amino acids. CDR1 is MNHEY and CDR2 is SVGEGT in the germline V gene. The ends lost 5 bases at V and 7 bases at J; junction bases unmatched: 8. CDR3 coding DNA: TGTGCCAGCAGTGAGGGGGACAGGGTTCCTGGCTACACCTTC. This gives the protein CASSEGDRVPGYTF.

The chain joins TRBV4-2 to TRBJ2-3, with D possibly being TRBD2 (6 bases). This CDR3 is built from 16 residues. V gave up 1 base and J gave up 6 bases, with 17 bases separating them. The germline V gene encodes CDR1 LGHNA and CDR2 YNFKEQ. CDR3 sequence: CASSQVVVAETDTQYF. The CDR3 DNA follows: TGTGCCAGCAGCCAAGTGGTCGTAGCGGAGACGGATACGCAGTATTTT.

This clonotype is a singleton in its sample. The chain couples TRBV6-6 to TRBJ2-7; 7 bases are shared with TRBD1. This CDR3 is 14 amino acids long. V trimming: 5 bases; J trimming: 5 bases; junction bases outside the gene matches: 9. Germline CDR1 MNHNY, CDR2 SVGAGI (reference sequence). This CDR3 is CASSPPATGHEQYF. The DNA of the CDR3 is TGTGCCAGCAGTCCCCCCGCGACAGGGCACGAGCAGTACTTC.

The chain joins TRBV12-3 or TRBV12-4 to TRBJ2-4, with D perhaps given as TRBD1 or TRBD2 (5 bases each). Matching the DNA end better, TRBJ2-7 makes the J call doubtful. The length of the CDR3 is 16 residues. The CDR3: CASSLTGTRAVHEQYF. CDR3 DNA sequence: TGTGCCAGCAGTCTAACCGGGACCCGAGCGGTCCACGAGCAGTACTTC.

The chain recombines TRBV9 with TRBJ2-5, with 9 bases that match TRBD2. Germline assignment: CDR1 SGDLS and CDR2 YYNGEE. The CDR3 has 15 amino acids. V gave up 0 bases and J gave up 11 bases; unmatched junction bases: 11. The CDR3 DNA reads TGTGCCAGCAGCGTAGGCGGGGGGGTCTCCAATGAGCAGTACTTC. It yields the protein CASSVGGGVSNEQYF.